Here is one TCR beta chain with its context. As yet, its antigen is unknown. Trimming took 5 bases from V and 0 from J, leaving 16 bases between them. CDR1 is SGHNT and CDR2 is YENEEA in the germline V gene. The CDR3 covers 16 residues. This sample is drawn from a study of T cells after posttransplantation cyclophosphamide. General study findings and limits: Recipient CMV seropositivity and CMV reactivation strongly tracked TRB clonality. Blood and skin or GI T cell repertoires showed limited TRB overlap. Donor CD8+ memory clones often dominated recipient blood repertoires at later times.

TCRdb's copy holds only in-frame clones and misses some; the assay was immunoSEQ multiplex PCR. This table has about 36,000 clones, about 77% appearing once. Treatment was busulfan-fludarabine conditioning, a marrow graft, and cyclophosphamide on days +3 and +4. Sequencing was performed on CD4+ T cells sorted from blood, taken roughly 2,000 days after a stem cell transplant with posttransplant cyclophosphamide. The chain is built from TRBV11-3 and TRBJ1-1; tentatively, D is TRBD1 (6 bases). This TCR derives from a female patient between 40 and 50 years old who received an allogeneic stem cell transplant from a related donor, was CMV-positive, and had no GVHD. The graft donor may be the source of some T cells. CDR3 residues: CASSPDSLPMNTEAFF. The CDR3 DNA sequence: TGTGCCAGCAGCCCGGACAGTTTACCGATGAACACTGAAGCTTTCTTT.